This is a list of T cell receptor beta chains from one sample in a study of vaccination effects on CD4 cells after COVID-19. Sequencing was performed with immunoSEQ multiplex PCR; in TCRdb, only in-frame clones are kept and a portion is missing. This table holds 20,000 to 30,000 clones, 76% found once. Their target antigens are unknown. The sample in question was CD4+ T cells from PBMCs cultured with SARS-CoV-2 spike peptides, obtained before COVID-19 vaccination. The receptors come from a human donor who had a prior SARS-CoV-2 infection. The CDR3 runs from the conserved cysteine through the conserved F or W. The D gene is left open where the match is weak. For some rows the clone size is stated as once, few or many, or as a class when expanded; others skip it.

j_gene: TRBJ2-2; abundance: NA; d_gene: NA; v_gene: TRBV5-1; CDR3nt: TGCGCCAGCAGCCTTAGAGGGGCCGGGGAGCTGTTTTTT; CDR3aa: CASSLRGAGELFF
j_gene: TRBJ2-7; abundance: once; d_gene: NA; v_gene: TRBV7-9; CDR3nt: TGTGCCAGCAGCCGAGGGGGGACTCCACCCTACGAGCAGTACTTC; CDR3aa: CASSRGGTPPYEQYF
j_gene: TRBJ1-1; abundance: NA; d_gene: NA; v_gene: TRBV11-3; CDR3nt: TGTGCCAGCAGCTCCACAGGGAACACTGAAGCTTTCTTT; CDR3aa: CASSSTGNTEAFF
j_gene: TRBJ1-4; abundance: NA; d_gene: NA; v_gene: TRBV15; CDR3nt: TGTGCCACCAGCACCGAAGGGGCAACTAATGAAAAACTGTTTTTT; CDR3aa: CATSTEGATNEKLFF
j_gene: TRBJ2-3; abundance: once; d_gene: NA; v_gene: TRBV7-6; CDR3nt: TGTGCCAGCAGCTTGCCCCCACGGGGCCGCCGCACAGATACGCAGTATTTT; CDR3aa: CASSLPPRGRRTDTQYF
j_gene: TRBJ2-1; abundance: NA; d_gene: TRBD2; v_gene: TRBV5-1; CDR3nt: TGCGCCAGCAGCCCGGGGACTAGCGGCTTATACAATGAGCAGTTCTTC; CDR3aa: CASSPGTSGLYNEQFF
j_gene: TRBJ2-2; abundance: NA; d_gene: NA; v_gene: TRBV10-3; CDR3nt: TGTGCCATCAGTGATTTCGGGCCCGGGGAGCTGTTTTTT; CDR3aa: CAISDFGPGELFF
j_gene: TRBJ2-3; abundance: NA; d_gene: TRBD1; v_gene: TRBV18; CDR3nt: TGTGCCAGCTCACACAGGGGGCGAAACACAGATACGCAGTATTTT; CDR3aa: CASSHRGRNTDTQYF
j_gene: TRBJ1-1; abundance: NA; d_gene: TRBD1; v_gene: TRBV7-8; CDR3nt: TGTGCCAGCAGCCCTAACCCGGGACAGGCTGAAGCTTTCTTT; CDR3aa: CASSPNPGQAEAFF
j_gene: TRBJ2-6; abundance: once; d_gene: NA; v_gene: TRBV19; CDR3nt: TGTGCCAGTAGTATGTCAGGACACCCCTCTGGGGCCAACGTCCTGACTTTC; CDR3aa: CASSMSGHPSGANVLTF
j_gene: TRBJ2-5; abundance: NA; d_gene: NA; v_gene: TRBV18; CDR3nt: TGTGCCAGCTCACGACTAGGTCTTCCAGAGACCCAGTACTTC; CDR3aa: CASSRLGLPETQYF
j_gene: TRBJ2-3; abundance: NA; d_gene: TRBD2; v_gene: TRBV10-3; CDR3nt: TGTGCCAGCAGCGGGAGGGCCCTCGCCACCACAGATACGCAGTATTTT; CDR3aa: CASSGRALATTDTQYF
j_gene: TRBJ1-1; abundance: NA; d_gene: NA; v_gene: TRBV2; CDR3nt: TGTGCCAGCAGTCCTGAGACGAACACTGAAGCTTTCTTT; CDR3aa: CASSPETNTEAFF
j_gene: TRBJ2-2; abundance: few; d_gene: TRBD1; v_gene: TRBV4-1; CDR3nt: TGCGCCAGCAGCCAATTCTCGGGACAGTACACCGGGGAGCTGTTTTTT; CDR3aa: CASSQFSGQYTGELFF
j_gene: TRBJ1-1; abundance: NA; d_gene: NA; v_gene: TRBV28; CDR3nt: TGTGCCAGCAGCGTCGGGACGGGCGTGAACACTGAAGCTTTCTTT; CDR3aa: CASSVGTGVNTEAFF
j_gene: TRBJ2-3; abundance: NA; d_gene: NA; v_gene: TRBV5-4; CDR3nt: TGTGCCAGCAGCCTGAAGCGGACGGCCACAGATACGCAGTATTTT; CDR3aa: CASSLKRTATDTQYF
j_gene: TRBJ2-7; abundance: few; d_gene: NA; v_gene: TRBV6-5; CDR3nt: TGTGCCAGCAGTTGGGCCTACGAGCAGTACTTC; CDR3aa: CASSWAYEQYF
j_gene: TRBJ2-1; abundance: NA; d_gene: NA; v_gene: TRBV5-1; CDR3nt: TGCGCCAGCAGCTTAAAGGGGGGGACTGGCTCCTTGCAGTTCTTC; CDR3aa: CASSLKGGTGSLQFF
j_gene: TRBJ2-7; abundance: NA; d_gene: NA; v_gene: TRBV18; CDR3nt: TGTGCCAGCTCACCGGATAGCCCTTCCTCCTACGAGCAGTACTTC; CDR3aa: CASSPDSPSSYEQYF
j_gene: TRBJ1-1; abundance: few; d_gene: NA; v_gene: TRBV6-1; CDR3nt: TGTGCCAGCAGTGAGTATGGGGACACTGAAGCTTTCTTT; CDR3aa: CASSEYGDTEAFF
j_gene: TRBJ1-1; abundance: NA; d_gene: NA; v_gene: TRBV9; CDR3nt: TGTGCCAGCAGCCCGGCAGGGCTCCCTGGTACTGAAGCTTTCTTT; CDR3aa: CASSPAGLPGTEAFF
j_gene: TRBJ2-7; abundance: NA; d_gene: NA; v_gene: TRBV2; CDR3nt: TGTGCCAGCAGAATAATGTCCTACGAGCAGTACTTC; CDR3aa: CASRIMSYEQYF
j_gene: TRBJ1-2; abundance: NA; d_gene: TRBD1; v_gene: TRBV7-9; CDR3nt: TGTGCCAGCAGCTTGAGGCAGGGGGGGTATGGCTACACCTTC; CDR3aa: CASSLRQGGYGYTF
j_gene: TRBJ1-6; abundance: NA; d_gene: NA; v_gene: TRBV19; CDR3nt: TGTGCCAGTAATAGGGACGGGGATTCACCCCTCCACTTT; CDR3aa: CASNRDGDSPLHF
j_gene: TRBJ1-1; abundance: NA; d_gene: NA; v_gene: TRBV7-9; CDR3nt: TGTGCCAGCACCTTTAGCCGGGGGACTGAAGCTTTCTTT; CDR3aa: CASTFSRGTEAFF
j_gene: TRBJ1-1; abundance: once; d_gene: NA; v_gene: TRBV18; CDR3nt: TGTGCCAGCTCACCACCTTCAGCGGGGGGCCACACTGAAGCTTTCTTT; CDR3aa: CASSPPSAGGHTEAFF
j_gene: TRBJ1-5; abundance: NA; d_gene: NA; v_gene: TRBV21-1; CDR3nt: TGTGCCAGCACCCCAATGAGGGACAAAGGAAATCAGCCCCAGCATTTT; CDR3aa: CASTPMRDKGNQPQHF
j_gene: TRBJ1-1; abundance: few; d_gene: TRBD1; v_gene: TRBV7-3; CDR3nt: TGTGCCAGCAGCTTCCAGGGGGCGAGCACTGAAGCTTTCTTT; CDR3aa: CASSFQGASTEAFF
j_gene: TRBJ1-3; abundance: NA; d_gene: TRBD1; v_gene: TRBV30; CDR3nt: TGTGCCTGGAATTCCGGGACAGGTGGAAACACCATATATTTT; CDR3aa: CAWNSGTGGNTIYF
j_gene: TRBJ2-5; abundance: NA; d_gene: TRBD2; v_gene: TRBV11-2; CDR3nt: TGTGCCAGCAGCATGTTGGCGGGGGGTAGGGTGGAGACCCAGTACTTC; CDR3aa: CASSMLAGGRVETQYF
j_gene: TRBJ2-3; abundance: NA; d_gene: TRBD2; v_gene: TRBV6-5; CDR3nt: TGTGCCATCGAGACGGGAGGTTTCACAGATACGCAGTATTTT; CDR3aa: CAIETGGFTDTQYF
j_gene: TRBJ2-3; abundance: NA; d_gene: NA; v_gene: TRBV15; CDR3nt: TGTGCCACCAGCGGGGAGCCCTCAGATACGCAGTATTTT; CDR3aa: CATSGEPSDTQYF
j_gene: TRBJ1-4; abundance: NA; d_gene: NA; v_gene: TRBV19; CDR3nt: TGTGCCAGTAGAAGACAGACAACTAATGAAAAACTGTTTTTT; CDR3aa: CASRRQTTNEKLFF
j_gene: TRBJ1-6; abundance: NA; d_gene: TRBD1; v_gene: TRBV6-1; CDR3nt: TGTGCCAGCAGTGCCGTTGCTGACAGGGGATCGGATTCACCCCTCCACTTT; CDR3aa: CASSAVADRGSDSPLHF
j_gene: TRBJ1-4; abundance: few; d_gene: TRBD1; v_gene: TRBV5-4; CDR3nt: TGTGCCAGCAGCTCCCAGGGTGACAGGGGGAGCGAAAAACTGTTTTTT; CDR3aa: CASSSQGDRGSEKLFF
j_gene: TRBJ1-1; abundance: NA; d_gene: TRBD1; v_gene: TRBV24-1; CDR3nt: TGTGCCACCAGTGACCCGGGACAGGGAAGCACTGAAGCTTTCTTT; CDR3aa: CATSDPGQGSTEAFF
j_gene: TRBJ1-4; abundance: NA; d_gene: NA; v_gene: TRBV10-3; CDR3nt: TGTGCCATCAGTCCCAATCCGACAGTTAGGGGTGAAAAACTGTTTTTT; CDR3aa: CAISPNPTVRGEKLFF
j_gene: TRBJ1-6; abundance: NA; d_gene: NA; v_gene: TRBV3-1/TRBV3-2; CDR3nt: TGTGCCAGCAGCCAAGAATGGGGGGTCTCCTATAATTCACCCCTCCACTTT; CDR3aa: CASSQEWGVSYNSPLHF
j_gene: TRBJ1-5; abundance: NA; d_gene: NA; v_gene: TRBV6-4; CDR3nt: TGTGCCAGCAGTGCACAGCCCAGCAATCAGCCCCAGCATTTT; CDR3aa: CASSAQPSNQPQHF
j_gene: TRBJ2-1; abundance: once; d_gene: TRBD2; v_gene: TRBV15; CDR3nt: TGTGCCACCAGAGTCTGGAGCGGGGACAATGAGCAGTTCTTC; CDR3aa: CATRVWSGDNEQFF
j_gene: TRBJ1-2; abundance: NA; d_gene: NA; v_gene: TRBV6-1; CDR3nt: TGTGCCAGCAGGGAAGACTTGGGTGGCTACACCTTC; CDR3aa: CASREDLGGYTF
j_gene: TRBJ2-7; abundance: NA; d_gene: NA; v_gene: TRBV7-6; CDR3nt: TGTGCCAGCAGCCAAATCGGGAAACGGAACGAGCAGTACTTC; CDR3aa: CASSQIGKRNEQYF
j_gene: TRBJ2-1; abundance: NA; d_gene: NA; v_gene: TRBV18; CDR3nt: TGTGCCAGCTCCCCTGACCCCTGGTACAATGAGCAGTTCTTC; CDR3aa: CASSPDPWYNEQFF
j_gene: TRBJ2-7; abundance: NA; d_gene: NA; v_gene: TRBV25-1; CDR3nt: TGTGCCAGCAGTGAACAGCACTACGAGCAGTACTTC; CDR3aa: CASSEQHYEQYF
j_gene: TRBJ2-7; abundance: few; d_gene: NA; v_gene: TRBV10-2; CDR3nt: TGCGCCAGCAGTGTTGGGCGGGTCGGCTACGAGCAGTACTTC; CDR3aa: CASSVGRVGYEQYF
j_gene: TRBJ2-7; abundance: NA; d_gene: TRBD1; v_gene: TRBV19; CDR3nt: TGTGCCAGTAGTAGGGCCGGGACAGGGGGCCTCTACGAGCAGTACTTC; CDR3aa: CASSRAGTGGLYEQYF
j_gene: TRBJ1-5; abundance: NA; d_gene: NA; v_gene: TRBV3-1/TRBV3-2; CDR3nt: TGTGCCAGCAGCCAATTACGCACCGGGACTATCCATCAGCCCCAGCATTTT; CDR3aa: CASSQLRTGTIHQPQHF
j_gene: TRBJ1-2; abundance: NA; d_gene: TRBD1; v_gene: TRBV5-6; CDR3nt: TGTGCCAGCAGCTCATCGGGACAGGGGTACTATGGCTACACCTTC; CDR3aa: CASSSSGQGYYGYTF
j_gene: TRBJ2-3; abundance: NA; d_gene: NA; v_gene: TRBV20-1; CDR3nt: TGCAGTGCTGGGGGTAATACGCAGTATTTT; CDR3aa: CSAGGNTQYF
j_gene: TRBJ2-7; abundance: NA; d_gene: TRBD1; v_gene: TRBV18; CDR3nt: TGTGCCAGCTCTATTGGGACAGGAAACTACGAGCAGTACTTC; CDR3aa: CASSIGTGNYEQYF